A single sample is the source of the 21 T cell receptor beta chains below, sequenced in a study of CD8 T cells in Susac syndrome. The RNA, 0.5 to 1 ug, was put through reverse transcription using random hexamers. MiXCR was run by TCRdb on the immunoSEQ multiplex PCR reads, yielding one entry per CDR3 protein. The profile shows around 160,000 distinct CDR3 sequences, more than 90% of them singletons. Sequencing was performed on CD4+ T cells from PBMCs. These receptors all stem from a human donor in good health.

The V call is TRBV7-9, the J call TRBJ2-3; D is perhaps TRBD2 (6 bases). CDR3 length equals 14 residues. Looked up from germline, CDR1 is SEHNR and CDR2 is FQNEAQ (reference sequence). V was cut by 6 bases and J by 0 bases, with 10 bases left in between. CDR3 bases: TGTGCCAGCAGACCCGGGAGCAGCACAGATACGCAGTATTTT. Its protein product is CASRPGSSTDTQYF. Together with reference TRBV7-9 and TRBJ2-3, the CDR3 gives the full variable domain: DTGVSQNPRHKITKRGQNVTFRCDPISEHNRLYWYRQTLGQGPEFLTYFQNEAQLEKSRLLSDRFSAERPKGSFSTLEIQRTEQGDSAMYLCASRPGSSTDTQYFGPGTRLTVL.

This chain connects TRBV15 to TRBJ2-1, with 8 bases aligning to TRBD1. Trimming at V came to 3 bases and at J to 4 bases, leaving 2 bases not matched to a gene. The CDR3 is made up of 14 amino acids. The germline CDR1 and CDR2 sequences are LNHNV and YYDKDF (reference sequence). The CDR3, as DNA: TGTGCCACCAGCAGTTGGACAGGGTACAATGAGCAGTTCTTC. This codes for CATSSWTGYNEQFF.

V and J are TRBV15 and TRBJ2-3; TRBD2 might be the D (6 bases). This CDR3 spans 16 amino acids. The germline V and J ends were trimmed by 1 base and 2 bases, with 13 bases remaining between them. CDR1 is LNHNV and CDR2 is YYDKDF in the germline V gene (reference sequence). The CDR3 sequence: CATSRGLGTYTDTQYF. In nucleotides, the CDR3 is TGTGCCACCAGCAGAGGGTTGGGGACTTACACAGATACGCAGTATTTT.

The chain uses TRBV7-2 and TRBJ2-1; 11 bases map to TRBD2. CDR1 SGHTA and CDR2 FQGNSA come from the germline V gene. V dropped 0 bases and J dropped 4; count of bases not matched to a gene: 5. CDR3 size: 17 residues. In nucleotides, the CDR3 is TGTGCCAGCAGCTTAGCGTCGCTAGCGGGGGGATACAATGAGCAGTTCTTC. Its translation is CASSLASLAGGYNEQFF. The full variable domain, its missing parts supplied by reference TRBV7-2 and TRBJ2-1, is GAGVSQSPSNKVTEKGKDVELRCDPISGHTALYWYRQSLGQGLEFLIYFQGNSAPDKSGLPSDRFSAERTGGSVSTLTIQRTQQEDSAVYLCASSLASLAGGYNEQFFGPGTRLTVL.

The chain combines TRBV4-3 with TRBJ1-6; 9 nucleotides line up with TRBD1. V shed 1 base, J shed 7 bases, and the junction held 2 bases outside the gene matches. CDR3 length equals 15 residues. CDR1 LGHNA and CDR2 YSLEER come from the germline V gene. The CDR3 region is CASSQGDRVNSPLHF. DNA of the CDR3: TGCGCCAGCAGCCAAGGGGACAGGGTCAATTCACCCCTCCACTTT.

This clonotype was seen a single time. CDR3 nucleotide sequence: TGTGCCAGCAGCGTAGAGGCCACATTGGGGGAAAAACTGTTTTTT. It translates to CASSVEATLGEKLFF. The chain has TRBV9 and TRBJ1-4; D is unresolved. The CDR3 is 15 amino acids. V was shortened by 0 bases and J by 8 bases, with 14 bases between the two germline ends. From germline, CDR1 is SGDLS and CDR2 YYNGEE.

This clonotype was seen only once. This chain uses TRBV29-1 with TRBJ1-6; TRBD1 aligns across 8 bases. The CDR3 loop spans 13 amino acids. With V trimmed by 8 bases and J by 9 bases, 9 bases remained unmatched. The germline V gene encodes CDR1 SQVTM and CDR2 ANQGSEA. CDR3 coding DNA: TGCAGCATAAGGACAGGGCGGACTTCACCCCTCCACTTT. It encodes CSIRTGRTSPLHF. Full variable domain (rest looked up from reference TRBV29-1 and TRBJ1-6): SAVISQKPSRDICQRGTSLTIQCQVDSQVTMMFWYRQQPGQSLTLIATANQGSEATYESGFVIDKFPISRPNLTFSTLTVSNMSPEDSSIYLCSIRTGRTSPLHFGNGTRLTVT.

The chain employs TRBV24-1 and TRBJ2-1, with TRBD1 identical over 11 bases. The V and J ends lost 9 bases and 0 bases, in that order; junction bases with no gene match: 3. The CDR3 is 15 amino acids. The germline V gene has CDR1 KGHDR and CDR2 SFDVKD. This chain's CDR3 is CATQDRGPSYNEQFF. The CDR3 nucleotides are TGTGCCACCCAGGACAGGGGGCCCTCCTACAATGAGCAGTTCTTC.

The V gene is TRBV4-3, the J gene TRBJ2-2; D may be TRBD1 or TRBD2 (5 bases each). Germline-derived CDR1 and CDR2 are LGHNA and YSLEER. The CDR3 consists of 16 residues. V lost 1 base to trimming and J lost 4 bases, with 13 bases between them. The CDR3 coding sequence is TGCGCCAGCAGCCAAGGTCCGGGACGGCGCACCGGGGAGCTGTTTTTT. Translation: CASSQGPGRRTGELFF.

The gene calls are TRBV18 and TRBJ2-3, with D possibly TRBD1 on 6 matching bases. Germline-derived CDR1 and CDR2 are KGHSH and LQKENI. The length of the CDR3 is 14 residues. The V end was cut by 0 bases, the J end by 9 bases, with 13 bases between. This chain's CDR3 is CASSPPGQQSTQYF. The CDR3 nucleotides are TGTGCCAGCTCACCACCGGGACAACAGTCCACGCAGTATTTT.

The chain carries TRBV20-1 and TRBJ2-1; D gene uncertain. The CDR3 sequence is 8 residues long. Germline-derived CDR1 and CDR2 are DFQATT and SNEGSKA (reference sequence). CDR3 bases: TGCTGCTACAATGAGCAGTTCTTC. It specifies CCYNEQFF.

The chain carries TRBV28 and TRBJ1-5; D perhaps matches TRBD1 (6 bases). The CDR3 consists of 14 residues. CDR1 is MDHEN, CDR2 SYDVKM, per germline. Trimming left V 3 bases short and J 3 bases short, with 9 bases between. The chain's CDR3 is CASSLGGSNQPQHF. CDR3 in DNA: TGTGCCAGCAGTTTGGGGGGCTCCAATCAGCCCCAGCATTTT.

J is TRBJ1-2 and V is TRBV5-1, with D unresolved. CDR3 length: 14 residues. The V end lost 1 base, the J end lost 1 base, and 8 bases lay between the germline ends. Germline CDR1 SGHRS, CDR2 YFSETQ. CDR3 sequence reads: CASSLSPNNYGYTF. The CDR3 nucleotides read TGCGCCAGCAGCTTGAGTCCGAATAACTATGGCTACACCTTC.

The V and J genes are TRBV5-1 and TRBJ2-7; D gene unclear. CDR3 length equals 15 residues. Germline CDR1 and CDR2: SGHRS and YFSETQ. V was shortened by 1 base and J by 2 bases, with 13 bases between the two germline ends. This CDR3 is CASSLRPHSAYEQYF. In nucleotides, the CDR3 is TGCGCCAGCAGCTTGCGCCCCCACAGCGCCTACGAGCAGTACTTC.

CDR3 protein: CASSLKTGGNTEAFF. The CDR3 DNA sequence: TGCGCCAGCAGCTTGAAGACAGGGGGGAACACTGAAGCTTTCTTT. The rearrangement uses TRBV5-1 and TRBJ1-1; 9 nucleotides line up with TRBD1. CDR3 length equals 15 residues. With V trimmed by 1 base and J by 1 base, 2 bases remained unmatched. Germline CDR1 is SGHRS and CDR2 is YFSETQ.

The J gene is TRBJ2-7, the V gene TRBV2, with D hard to call. Germline V gene sequence: CDR1 SNHLY, CDR2 FYNNEI. The CDR3 is 10 amino acids. With 4 bases removed from V and 7 bases from J, the gap between germline ends came to 5 bases. CDR3 sequence: CASSVGEQYF. As DNA, the CDR3 is TGTGCCAGCAGTGTTGGGGAGCAGTACTTC.

As DNA, the CDR3 is TGCGCCAGCAGCTTGGAGGGTGGAGAGCAGTTCTTC. Translated: CASSLEGGEQFF. The V call is TRBV5-1, the J call TRBJ2-1; unclear D gene. CDR1 and CDR2 from the germline V gene are SGHRS and YFSETQ. This CDR3 region has 12 residues. V was cut by 0 bases and J by 10 bases, with 8 bases left in between.

The chain employs TRBV27 and TRBJ2-7; D ambiguous. CDR3 size: 12 residues. Germline V gene sequence: CDR1 MNHEY, CDR2 SMNVEV (reference sequence). The V gene lost 6 bases and the J gene lost 2 bases, with 8 bases spanning the gap. The chain's CDR3 is CASRDRAYEQYF. The CDR3 nucleotides are TGTGCCAGCAGGGATCGGGCCTACGAGCAGTACTTC.

This clonotype has just one count. The chain employs TRBV3-1 and TRBJ2-7; D not certain. V lost 3 bases, J lost 2 bases, and 14 bases lay in between. The CDR3 is 15 amino acids. Germline lookup yields CDR1 LGHDT and CDR2 YNNKEL (reference sequence). The CDR3 loop reads CASSQPVGRTYEQYF. The DNA of the CDR3 is TGTGCCAGCAGCCAGCCTGTCGGCAGAACCTACGAGCAGTACTTC.

The rearrangement joins TRBV20-1 to TRBJ1-1, with D perhaps TRBD1 (5 bases). The CDR3 is 15 amino acids. Germline values: CDR1 DFQATT, CDR2 SNEGSKA (reference sequence). V lost 1 base to trimming and J lost 5 bases, with 17 bases between them. This CDR3 is CSARVYGRGTTEAFF. CDR3 nucleotides: TGCAGTGCTAGAGTTTATGGTCGGGGGACGACTGAAGCTTTCTTT.

This chain links TRBV11-2 with TRBJ2-3; D is ambiguous. The CDR3 has 16 amino acids. The germline V gene encodes CDR1 SGHAT and CDR2 FQNNGV. V gave up 1 base and J gave up 0 bases, with 11 bases separating them. In DNA, the CDR3 is TGTGCCAGCAGCTTAGGGTCTGGACCGAGCACAGATACGCAGTATTTT. Translated: CASSLGSGPSTDTQYF.